This TCR beta chain comes out of a study of blood T cell repertoires in COVID-19 (dated by TCRdb to about 2020). About the investigation overall: Samples from collaborators originated in the United States, Italy and Spain and spanned both the acute and convalescent phases of COVID-19. The repertoires were released in a freely available public database intended as a resource for research on the immune response to SARS-CoV-2. Subjects who had been exposed to COVID-19, were actively infected with it, or had recovered from it provided the deeply sampled blood TCRbeta repertoires that made up the dataset. Samples came from the ongoing ImmuneRACE study (first 160 participants) plus 1,254 subjects from 6 global collaborators. Nearly every sample came with metadata listing a de-identified subject ID, COVID-19 status, age in years and sex. The material from the prospective study consisted of cDNA or gDNA derived from T cells, B-cell-depleted T cells, or PBMCs. Where HLA class I and class II types were available, the types were taken from metadata supplied by the sample provider, not from assay-based typing.

Each collaborating institution followed its own protocols to collect whole blood in K2EDTA tubes. For TCRbeta analysis, collaborator samples were shipped as frozen whole blood, as isolated PBMCs, or as DNA extracted from either sample type. With respect to this clone: Its cognate antigen has yet to be identified. Per-base quality was not reported, and no clone a single base away is much larger than it.

V and J are trimmed by 6 bases and 5 bases, and the gene matches miss 6 bases of the junction. The germline V gene gives CDR1 as LGHNA and CDR2 as YNFKEQ. The CDR3 has 14 amino acids, counting the end cysteine and phenylalanine. Kept here is only the CDR3 DNA, which spans 42 bases and is read in frame from base 1. TCRbeta CDR3 regions were amplified from genomic DNA using the immunoSEQ Assay, a bias-controlled multiplex PCR. In the original analysis: The number of nucleated cells in each sample was estimated by amplification of reference gene primers within the assay. To quantify the absolute abundance of each unique TCRbeta CDR3 rearrangement, sequence reads were collapsed and filtered. Productive Simpson clonality was computed per sample as the square root of Simpson's diversity index over productive rearrangements. Held by TCRdb, this immuneACCESS table contains in-frame sequences only and omits some clones. Under half of the omission traces to an unresolved V gene where checked; the cause of the rest is unknown. V and J calls and clone size are copied from that table; D and trimming were computed from the DNA. The sample table contains under 150,000 clones; only one count was recorded for approximately 79% of them. The ten most abundant clones make up approximately 3.6% of the sample.

Summary of the overall study and its limitations: The amount of clinical and demographic metadata varied by source and participant and was provided uncurated.

The chain is made from TRBV4-2 and TRBJ2-5, with TRBD2 matching 10 junction bases. Specimen: peripheral blood. The clonotype originates from a man aged 60 to 75 with acute or convalescent COVID-19. CDR3 loop: CASRRTSGGETQYF. In nucleotide form, the sequence is TGTGCCAGCAGGAGGACTAGCGGAGGTGAGACCCAGTACTTC.